This T cell receptor (beta chain) originates from a study of blood T cell repertoires in COVID-19. Study context: Acute and convalescent COVID-19 specimens originated in the United States, Italy and Spain. Sources were T cells, B-cell-depleted T cells, or PBMCs; the material itself was cDNA or gDNA.

Patients of the Seattle cohort, enrolled during active infection, were followed longitudinally. In the original processing: Researchers report that nucleated cell counts were estimated from reference gene primer amplification. The repertoire was sequenced with immunoSEQ multiplex PCR; TCRdb's copy has only in-frame clones and lacks some. That table furnishes V, J and clone size, whereas the DNA furnished D and trimming. The sample holds under 250,000 clones, approximately 90% seen once. Sequencing was carried out using peripheral blood. The receptor was derived from a man younger than 40 with COVID-19, enrolled during active disease.

For the CDR3, the DNA is TGTGCCAGCAGCCCCGTCGGGGTTAGACCCACTGAAGCTTTCTTT. This encodes CASSPVGVRPTEAFF. The rearrangement links TRBV3-1 (or the pseudogene TRBV3-2) to TRBJ1-1; D not resolved. Germline lookup yields CDR1 LGHDT and CDR2 YNNKEL (reference sequence). The CDR3 is 15 residues long. The V end was cut by 4 bases, the J end by 4 bases, with 16 bases between.